Described below is a single T cell receptor beta chain sequence and its context. Its specific antigen is unknown. Qualities for individual bases were not recorded, and no much larger clone is one base off. The library was built by means of PCR. TCRdb shows the sequencer as Illumina HiSeq 2500. Unique molecular identifiers were incorporated into TCR beta cDNA libraries to reduce PCR and sequencing biases. Approximately 500,000 cDNA molecules were obtained per 1 to 10 million input T cells, so each molecule approximated one T cell. The patient libraries were prepared and sequenced using the same protocol as the earlier healthy control dataset. Samples belonging to the same batch were prepared together, multiplexed and sequenced on a shared HiSeq lane. As for how the authors treated the data: Raw barcoded reads were processed with MIGEC, and single-read molecular identifier groups were discarded before consensus assembly and CDR3 extraction. VDJtools was used for post-analysis of the clonotype tables, with diversity normalized by down-sampling every dataset to the smallest sample size. Repertoire overlap clustering matched CDR3 amino acid but not nucleotide sequences to correct batch-related cross-sample contamination. TCRdb cleaned the public reads at Q25 with fastp, built clones with MiXCR and kept in-frame beta chains. Under each unique CDR3 protein, matching rows form one entry showing the most common genes and DNA. V and J calls and clone size were set by TCRdb, not the authors. The table for this sample lists roughly 600,000 distinct CDR3 sequences; roughly two fifths of them were counted only once. 1.5% to 2% of the sample belongs to the ten largest clones.

The data were taken from a study of post-analysis software for immune sequencing data (dated by TCRdb to about 2015). Looking at the study overall: The recorded disease courses included relapsing-remitting, secondary progressive and progressive-relapsing multiple sclerosis, and some patients had no subtype annotation. The multiple sclerosis patient repertoires were compared with about a dozen previously published healthy control repertoires from donors aged 6 to 25 years. A subset of samples was prepared in parallel using single-end sample barcoding, then pooled and co-amplified after Illumina adapter ligation. Overall results and qualifications from the work: When samples were clustered directly using the F measure, samples prepared in the same batch co-clustered strongly, which prompted a batch-effect correction. Significantly lower normalized Chao1 diversity was found in multiple sclerosis patients than in controls, suggesting substantial peripheral T-cell clonal expansion. The control group was slightly older than the multiple sclerosis patient group. Patients showed significantly higher frequencies than controls for a handful of TRBV segments, among them TRBV5-6, TRBV5-1 and TRBV20-1.

Counted from cysteine to phenylalanine, this CDR3 has 14 amino acids. Just the 42-base CDR3 DNA is kept, in frame starting at base 1. The CDR1 and CDR2 encoded by the germline V gene are KGHDR and SFDVKD. The junction carries 17 bases between V and J, which are trimmed by 5 bases and 10 bases respectively. To demonstrate the VDJtools post-analysis software, TCR beta repertoires were profiled from the peripheral blood of more than 10 young patients with multiple sclerosis. The patients with multiple sclerosis were children and adolescents between 6 and 15 years of age. The clonotype comes from a girl between 10 and 17 years old with multiple sclerosis. The chain is encoded by TRBV24-1 joined to TRBJ2-1; the D gene assignment is ambiguous. The source material was blood. This receptor has the CDR3 CATSARQLRREQFF. The DNA reads as follows: TGTGCCACCAGTGCGCGACAACTAAGACGAGAGCAGTTCTTC.